Sequencing of this T cell receptor beta chain was carried out in a study of PD-L1 blockade in urothelial cancer. Study-level background: Atezolizumab (1,200 mg intravenously every 3 weeks) began in about 2014 for patients.

The repertoire was sequenced with immunoSEQ multiplex PCR; TCRdb's copy has only in-frame clones and lacks some. The repertoire consists of 70,000 or so clones, with about 89% occurring once and the leading ten covering 3.4%. V dropped 1 base and J dropped 2; count of bases not matched to a gene: 7. The CDR3 extends over 16 amino acids. Germline-derived CDR1 and CDR2 are SGHAT and FQNNGV. The rearrangement links TRBV11-2 to TRBJ1-2; 7 bases fit TRBD1. The receptor comes from a man between 60 and 75 years old with urothelial cancer. The source material was PBMCs, sampled around atezolizumab (anti-PD-L1) treatment. The CDR3 protein is CASSLGGQSLNYGYTF. The CDR3 region has the DNA TGTGCCAGCAGCTTAGGGGGACAGAGCCTAAACTATGGCTACACCTTC.